This T cell receptor beta chain was captured by sequencing in a study of cytomegalovirus exposure and HLA in healthy donors. PCR employed 60 Vbeta and 13 Jbeta primers. TCRdb's table, derived via immunoSEQ multiplex PCR, lists solely in-frame clones and lacks some. This sample yields about 200,000 clones, of which roughly four fifths are seen a single time; 2.7% belongs to the top ten. About this clone itself: Its antigen is unknown.

General study findings and limits: High sensitivity and specificity were reportedly achieved when the classifier diagnosed cytomegalovirus status.

There are 13 residues in the CDR3. Germline CDR1 and CDR2: LNHDA and SQIVND (reference sequence). Trimming removed 5 bases at V and 6 bases at J, with 11 bases between. This sequence was found in a woman aged 40-49 years in good health and CMV-seronegative. Specimen: PBMCs. V gene TRBV19 combines with J gene TRBJ1-5; no clear D gene. The CDR3 is CASSPRPGQPQHF. The CDR3 DNA sequence: TGTGCCAGTAGTCCCCGGCCGGGTCAGCCCCAGCATTTT.